This entry concerns a single T cell receptor (beta chain). Then a second PCR, running roughly 7 to 11 cycles, was carried out with a sample-barcoded 5' primer and a J-beta primer mix. Sequencing of every sample gave 3 million or more CDR3-containing paired-end reads. TCRdb reanalysed the 5' RACE reads using MiXCR and keeps one entry per CDR3 protein. Of about 1.4 million distinct CDR3 sequences listed, 59% are singletons. This CDR3 has 15 amino acids. V shed 2 bases, J shed 1 base, and the junction held 4 bases outside the gene matches. CDR1 and CDR2 (germline): SQVTM, ANQGSEA. The sample belongs to a study of blood T cells in healthy people across ages.

Input material: blood. This chain links TRBV29-1 with TRBJ2-2, with 7 bases aligning to TRBD1. The clonotype originates from a man aged 18 to 29 in good health. The CDR3 DNA sequence: TGCAGCGTTGAAACCGGGACAGAGAACACCGGGGAGCTGTTTTTT. It specifies CSVETGTENTGELFF.